The clone carrying this T cell receptor (beta chain) was seen ten or more times. Amplifying from RNA transcripts, the study obtained TCR beta CDR3 regions. RT-PCR in the first round used HTBI primers; a second-round multiplex PCR followed. TCRdb processed the multiplex PCR reads anew with MiXCR; each CDR3 protein has one entry. The top ten clones hold nearly 9% of a sample with some 160,000 distinct CDR3 sequences, just under 40% of them seen once. This sample stems from a study of Graves' ophthalmopathy and Graves' hyperthyroidism. Germline loops: CDR1 SGHTA, CDR2 FQGNSA. There are 14 residues in the CDR3. Trimming cost V 7 bases and J 4 bases; bases outside gene matches: 6.

The chain carries TRBV7-2 and TRBJ2-7, with 11 bases matching TRBD2. The source is a man aged 25 to 45 with Graves' ophthalmopathy. Material: peripheral blood. CDR3 DNA sequence: TGTGCCAGCAATATCGCTAGCGGGAGGTACGAGCAGTACTTC. Translation gives CASNIASGRYEQYF.